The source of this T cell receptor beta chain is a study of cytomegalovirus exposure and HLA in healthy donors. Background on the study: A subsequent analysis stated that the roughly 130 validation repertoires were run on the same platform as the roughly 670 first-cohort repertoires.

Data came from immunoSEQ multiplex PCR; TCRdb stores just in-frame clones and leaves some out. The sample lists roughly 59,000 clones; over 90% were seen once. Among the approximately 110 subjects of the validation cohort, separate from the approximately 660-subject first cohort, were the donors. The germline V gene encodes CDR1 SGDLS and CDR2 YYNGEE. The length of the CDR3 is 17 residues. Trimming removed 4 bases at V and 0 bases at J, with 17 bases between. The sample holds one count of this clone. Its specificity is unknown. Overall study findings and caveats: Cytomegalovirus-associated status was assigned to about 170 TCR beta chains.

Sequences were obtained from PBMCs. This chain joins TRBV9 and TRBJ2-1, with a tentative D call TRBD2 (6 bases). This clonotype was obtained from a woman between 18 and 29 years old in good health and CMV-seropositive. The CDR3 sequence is CASSLQPRGNSYNEQFF. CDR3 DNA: TGTGCCAGCAGCCTCCAGCCTCGGGGGAACTCCTACAATGAGCAGTTCTTC.